Presented here are 12 T cell receptor beta chains from one specimen sequenced in a study of blood T cells in healthy people across ages. Alongside a J-beta primer mix, a sample-barcoded 5' primer served in a second PCR lasting roughly 6 to 11 cycles. MiXCR was run by TCRdb on the 5' RACE reads, yielding one entry per CDR3 protein. The sample includes some 900,000 distinct CDR3 sequences, 29% of them seen just once. Specimen: blood. The receptors here all came from a woman older than 75 in good health.

This clonotype was counted at least ten times. The chain employs TRBV7-2 and TRBJ2-3; 10 nucleotides agree with TRBD2. Germline values: CDR1 SGHTA, CDR2 FQGNSA. Losses at the gene ends were 5 bases for V and 7 bases for J; bases not matched to a gene: 12. This CDR3 is 16 amino acids long. CDR3 residues: CASSNQGAGGPYTQYF. The CDR3 DNA follows: TGTGCCAGCAGCAACCAGGGAGCGGGGGGGCCCTATACGCAGTATTTT.

This sequence joins TRBV5-1 and TRBJ2-5; tentatively, D is TRBD1 or TRBD2 (5 bases each). The CDR3 has 14 residues. V lost 4 bases and J 2 bases, leaving 12 bases between the germline ends. Germline assignment: CDR1 SGHRS and CDR2 YFSETQ. Written as DNA, the CDR3 is TGCGCCAGCAGCAAGGGACGGTTACAAGAGACCCAGTACTTC. It codes for CASSKGRLQETQYF.

This clonotype was seen a few times. CDR3 DNA: TGTGCCAGCGGGGGCCCCAGGGGCGGGGGAATCACAGATACGCAGTATTTT. Its protein is CASGGPRGGGITDTQYF. The chain uses TRBV3-1 and TRBJ2-3, with D possibly matching TRBD2 (7 bases). The germline gives CDR1 LGHDT, CDR2 YNNKEL (reference sequence). Trimming took 8 bases from V and 2 from J, leaving 23 bases between them. The CDR3 covers 17 residues.

This clonotype was counted at least ten times. V and J are TRBV7-2 and TRBJ2-1, with D unresolved. The CDR3 spans 11 residues. CDR1 is SGHTA and CDR2 is FQGNSA in the germline V gene. With 4 bases removed from V and 12 bases from J, the gap between germline ends came to 10 bases. The CDR3 region is CASSSEVMQFF. In DNA, the CDR3 is TGTGCCAGCAGCTCCGAAGTAATGCAGTTCTTC.

This clonotype occurred many times. V and J are TRBV18 and TRBJ2-7, with D perhaps being TRBD1 or TRBD2 (6 bases each). Germline CDR1 is KGHSH and CDR2 is LQKENI. There are 14 residues in the CDR3. Between the trimmed V and J ends, which lost 0 bases and 10 bases, there was a span of 16 bases. CDR3 sequence: CASSPPSGAGRQYF. The CDR3 DNA sequence: TGTGCCAGCTCACCACCCTCGGGGGCGGGACGTCAGTACTTC. The full variable domain, in which reference TRBV18 and TRBJ2-7 provide the parts outside the CDR3, is NAGVMQNPRHLVRRRGQEARLRCSPMKGHSHVYWYRQLPEEGLKFMVYLQKENIIDESGMPKERFSAEFPKEGPSILRIQQVVRGDSAAYFCASSPPSGAGRQYFGPGTRLTVT.

The chain has TRBV24-1 and TRBJ1-1; no definite D call. V shed 3 bases and J shed 8 bases, with 6 bases lying between them. Germline CDR1 KGHDR, CDR2 SFDVKD. The CDR3 consists of 11 residues. CDR3 sequence reads: CATSDGLEAFF. CDR3 DNA sequence: TGTGCCACCAGTGATGGCCTGGAAGCTTTCTTT.

This clonotype was seen ten or more times. V gene TRBV29-1 combines with J gene TRBJ1-5; 7 positions match TRBD1. This CDR3 has 13 residues. CDR1 and CDR2 (germline): SQVTM, ANQGSEA. V dropped 4 bases and J dropped 4; count of bases not matched to a gene: 4. CDR3 protein: CSVGQGVNQPQHF. The DNA for the CDR3 is TGCAGCGTTGGGCAGGGGGTGAATCAGCCCCAGCATTTT. Complete variable domain (other parts from reference TRBV29-1 and TRBJ1-5): SAVISQKPSRDICQRGTSLTIQCQVDSQVTMMFWYRQQPGQSLTLIATANQGSEATYESGFVIDKFPISRPNLTFSTLTVSNMSPEDSSIYLCSVGQGVNQPQHFGDGTRLSIL.

This clonotype was counted at least ten times. The chain is built from TRBV5-5 and TRBJ1-6; 7 nucleotides line up with TRBD1. The CDR3 has 19 amino acids. V was pared by 4 bases and J by 0 bases, with 13 bases of the junction left unmatched. The germline V gene encodes CDR1 SGHKS and CDR2 YYEKEE (reference sequence). The CDR3 is CASSPQGGLPSSYNSPLHF. The CDR3 DNA follows: TGTGCCAGCAGCCCCCAGGGGGGGCTCCCGAGCTCCTATAATTCACCCCTCCACTTT. The full variable domain, rest sourced from reference TRBV5-5 and TRBJ1-6, is DAGVTQSPTHLIKTRGQQVTLRCSPISGHKSVSWYQQVLGQGPQFIFQYYEKEERGRGNFPDRFSARQFPNYSSELNVNALLLGDSALYLCASSPQGGLPSSYNSPLHFGNGTRLTVT.

The sample holds a few counts of this clonotype. The chain carries TRBV6-5 and TRBJ1-5, with D perhaps matching TRBD1 (5 bases). Between the trimmed V and J ends, which lost 5 bases and 1 base, there was a span of 15 bases. The CDR3 length is 16 residues. Looked up from germline, CDR1 is MNHEY and CDR2 is SVGAGI. The CDR3 loop reads CASSIGGGDSNQPQHF. CDR3 sequence (DNA): TGTGCCAGCAGTATCGGGGGAGGGGACAGCAATCAGCCCCAGCATTTT.

In its sample, this clonotype was seen many times. This chain links TRBV7-2 with TRBJ1-2; 7 bases agree with TRBD1. The CDR3 contains 16 residues. V shed 4 bases, J shed 5 bases, and the junction held 13 bases outside the gene matches. Germline CDR1 is SGHTA and CDR2 is FQGNSA. The CDR3 nucleotides read TGTGCCAGCAGCTCCCCCCGAAGACAGGGCTGGTATGGCTACACCTTC. Translating gives CASSSPRRQGWYGYTF.

As concerns this clonotype: This could be a read error, since a much larger clone is one nucleotide away. This chain connects TRBV7-2 to TRBJ1-2; 8 bases match TRBD1. V dropped 5 bases and J dropped 4; count of bases not matched to a gene: 9. Germline V gene sequence: CDR1 SGHTA, CDR2 FQGNSA. CDR3 length: 15 residues. The CDR3, as DNA: TGTGCCAGCAGCCCCCGGGACAGGACAGGCTATGGCTACACCTTC. Its protein is CASSPRDRTGYGYTF.

This clonotype was counted a few times. This chain joins TRBV20-1 and TRBJ1-2, with TRBD1 matching over 7 bases. This CDR3 is 13 amino acids long. J was trimmed by 1 base and V by 5 bases; bases with no gene match: 4. Germline V gene sequence: CDR1 DFQATT, CDR2 SNEGSKA (reference sequence). The CDR3 coding sequence is TGCAGTGCTCAAAACAGGGGTAACTATGGCTACACCTTC. As protein: CSAQNRGNYGYTF.